The 16 T cell receptor beta chains below were found in one sample sequenced in a study of beta chain features in type 1 diabetes. Study-wide results and limits: All four CD4+ subsets of Type 1 diabetes patients contained TCRB CDR3s that were moderately but significantly shorter.

What these receptors recognize is not known. The authors reverse transcribed all of the isolated RNA, so sequencing captured expressed TCRB transcripts. The table came from immunoSEQ multiplex PCR; TCRdb's copy has only in-frame clones and leaves some out. This table has 280,000 or so clones, 15% appearing once. Sequenced sample: naive CD4+ T cells from blood. These receptors originate from a man between 18 and 29 years old with type 1 diabetes.

This clone was observed a few times. The chain couples TRBV4-1 to TRBJ2-7; TRBD2 might be the D (7 bases). Trimming pared 2 bases from V and 6 bases from J, leaving 17 bases between. Germline values: CDR1 MGHRA, CDR2 YSYEKL. The CDR3 loop spans 15 amino acids. CDR3: CASSQPIGGGFEQYF. CDR3 nucleotides: TGCGCCAGCAGCCAACCTATAGGGGGAGGGTTCGAGCAGTACTTC.

With regard to this clone: Other nucleotide sequences in the sample specify the same CDR3. The CDR3 here is CASSELAYNEQFF. The DNA for the CDR3 is TGTGCCAGCAGCGAACTAGCCTACAATGAGCAGTTCTTC. The rearrangement uses TRBV2 and TRBJ2-1, with D possibly TRBD2 on 5 matching bases. This CDR3 region has 13 residues. V lost 6 bases and J lost 2, with 8 bases in between. Germline values: CDR1 SNHLY, CDR2 FYNNEI.

This clone occurred a few times. The CDR3 loop is CATDGLAGAREQYF. CDR3 DNA: TGTGCCACCGATGGACTAGCGGGGGCACGGGAGCAGTACTTC. The V and J genes are TRBV28 and TRBJ2-7, with 13 bases matching TRBD2. Trimming took 10 bases from V and 7 from J; bases not matched to a gene: 10. The germline gives CDR1 MDHEN, CDR2 SYDVKM. The CDR3 consists of 14 residues.

V gene TRBV30 combines with J gene TRBJ2-1; 8 positions match TRBD2. This CDR3 contains 15 residues. Losses at the gene ends were 3 bases for V and 9 bases for J; bases not matched to a gene: 13. Germline V lookup: CDR1 GTSNPN, CDR2 SVGIG (reference sequence). The CDR3 bases are TGTGCCTGGAGCTCCTCGGGAGGGCCTGTCGGTGAGCAGTTCTTC. Protein sequence: CAWSSSGGPVGEQFF.

This clone has more than one count but fewer than ten. V and J are TRBV25-1 and TRBJ2-1; 14 positions agree with TRBD2. V lost 4 bases and J lost 9; bases outside the gene matches: 8. Germline V lookup: CDR1 MGHDK, CDR2 SYGVNS. This CDR3 contains 16 residues. The CDR3 coding sequence is TGTGCCAGCAGTGCCCCCGGGACTAGCGGGGGCAGTGAGCAGTTCTTC. It is translated as CASSAPGTSGGSEQFF. Variable domain in full (rest from reference TRBV25-1 and TRBJ2-1): EADIYQTPRYLVIGTGKKITLECSQTMGHDKMYWYQQDPGMELHLIHYSYGVNSTEKGDLSSESTVSRIRTEHFPLTLESARPSHTSQYLCASSAPGTSGGSEQFFGPGTRLTVL.

Only a few counts were recorded for this clone. This chain links TRBV7-9 with TRBJ1-5; 7 positions agree with TRBD1. The CDR3 consists of 13 residues. With 3 bases clipped from V and 7 bases from J, the junction kept 3 bases outside the gene matches. Germline V lookup: CDR1 SEHNR, CDR2 FQNEAQ (reference sequence). Here the CDR3 reads CASSFDRAQPQHF. The CDR3 nucleotides are TGTGCCAGCAGCTTCGACAGGGCGCAGCCCCAGCATTTT.

V and J are TRBV9 and TRBJ2-1; a possible D gene is TRBD2 (6 bases). Germline V lookup: CDR1 SGDLS, CDR2 YYNGEE. V was cut by 2 bases and J by 7 bases, with 19 bases left in between. This CDR3 has 16 residues. This CDR3 is CASSVTPMGGINEQFF. The CDR3 coding sequence is TGTGCCAGCAGCGTGACCCCGATGGGCGGGATAAATGAGCAGTTCTTC.

This clone was observed a handful of times. The chain employs TRBV19 and TRBJ1-1; no clear D gene. The germline gives CDR1 LNHDA, CDR2 SQIVND (reference sequence). V was shortened by 3 bases and J by 3 bases, with 14 bases between the two germline ends. The CDR3 spans 15 residues. CDR3 protein: CASSIVGGADTEAFF. CDR3 in DNA: TGTGCCAGTAGTATCGTTGGAGGAGCAGACACTGAAGCTTTCTTT.

This clone was seen only a few times. The chain combines TRBV9 with TRBJ2-7; D possibly corresponds to TRBD2 (6 bases). V lost 0 bases, J lost 5 bases, and 15 bases lay in between. This CDR3 comprises 15 residues. CDR1 SGDLS and CDR2 YYNGEE come from the germline V gene. Written as DNA, the CDR3 is TGTGCCAGCAGCGTAGCGGGGGTCAGCGTCCACGAGCAGTACTTC. It is translated as CASSVAGVSVHEQYF. The whole variable domain, remainder taken from reference TRBV9 and TRBJ2-7, is DSGVTQTPKHLITATGQRVTLRCSPRSGDLSVYWYQQSLDQGLQFLIQYYNGEERAKGNILERFSAQQFPDLHSELNLSSLELGDSALYFCASSVAGVSVHEQYFGPGTRLTVT.

The chain employs TRBV29-1 and TRBJ1-2, with D maybe TRBD1 (5 bases). CDR1 and CDR2 (germline): SQVTM, ANQGSEA. The CDR3 runs 14 residues. Trimming took 4 bases from V and 0 from J, leaving 12 bases between them. CDR3 DNA sequence: TGCAGCGTTGGGGGGGGGAGGGCTAACTATGGCTACACCTTC. Its protein product is CSVGGGRANYGYTF.

The rearrangement joins TRBV19 to TRBJ2-2; D possibly corresponds to TRBD2 (5 bases). The CDR3 loop spans 15 amino acids. CDR1 LNHDA and CDR2 SQIVND come from the germline V gene (reference sequence). V shed 3 bases and J shed 6 bases, with 14 bases lying between them. The CDR3 sequence: CASSIIVGDAGELFF. CDR3 nucleotide sequence: TGTGCCAGTAGTATTATAGTCGGGGATGCCGGGGAGCTGTTTTTT.

This clone was picked up a small number of times. The chain carries TRBV25-1 and TRBJ1-2; 7 bases are a match to TRBD1. Germline V gene data show CDR1 as MGHDK and CDR2 as SYGVNS. CDR3 size: 16 residues. With 5 bases clipped from V and 3 bases from J, the junction kept 12 bases outside the gene matches. CDR3 loop: CASSPKNTGEYYGYTF. The CDR3 DNA reads as TGTGCCAGCAGTCCTAAGAATACAGGGGAGTACTATGGCTACACCTTC.

V and J are TRBV29-1 and TRBJ2-5; a weak D match, TRBD2 (6 bases). This CDR3 contains 15 residues. Trimming shortened V by 6 bases and J by 3 bases, and 20 bases separated the two germline ends. Looked up from germline, CDR1 is SQVTM and CDR2 is ANQGSEA. The CDR3, as DNA: TGCAGCGTAGTGAGCGGGTCCTTCATTAAAGAGACCCAGTACTTC. Its protein product is CSVVSGSFIKETQYF.

This clone was counted between two and nine times. The chain carries TRBV30 and TRBJ2-7, with a tentative D call TRBD2 (5 bases). The CDR3 has 12 residues. V lost 5 bases and J lost 3, with 11 bases in between. Per germline, CDR1 GTSNPN and CDR2 SVGIG (reference sequence). CDR3 sequence: CAWAPGNYEQYF. Written as DNA, the CDR3 is TGTGCCTGGGCCCCGGGAAACTACGAGCAGTACTTC.

This clone was seen more than once but under ten times. The J gene is TRBJ1-5, the V gene TRBV28, with 9 nucleotides matching TRBD1. CDR1 and CDR2 (germline): MDHEN, SYDVKM. The CDR3 consists of 14 residues. Losses at the gene ends were 7 bases for V and 4 bases for J; bases not matched to a gene: 5. CDR3 loop: CASTPGQGNQPQHF. The CDR3 DNA sequence: TGTGCCAGCACTCCCGGACAGGGGAATCAGCCCCAGCATTTT. The full variable domain, completed using reference TRBV28 and TRBJ1-5, is DVKVTQSSRYLVKRTGEKVFLECVQDMDHENMFWYRQDPGLGLRLIYFSYDVKMKEKGDIPEGYSVSREKKERFSLILESASTNQTSMYLCASTPGQGNQPQHFGDGTRLSIL.

This chain connects TRBV27 to TRBJ2-1; D is ambiguous. With 5 bases removed from V and 8 bases from J, the gap between germline ends came to 22 bases. CDR1 is MNHEY, CDR2 SMNVEV, per germline (reference sequence). CDR3 length: 16 residues. The CDR3 DNA follows: TGTGCCAGCAGTCCCCACCCCAGGTCTTCGAGAGATGAGCAGTTCTTC. Its translation: CASSPHPRSSRDEQFF.